Given below is one T cell receptor beta chain in context. The antigen remains unidentified. The sample comes from a study of long-term antiretroviral therapy in people with HIV. Whole-study context: First collections came about a decade before the 2015 immediate-ART recommendation. Findings of the study overall: Therapy changes, viral resistance and ART adherence were not documented in the available data. Diversity went up after ART and still fell short of transplant donor controls.

Cryopreserved PBMC numbered roughly 1-11 million per sample before DNA extraction. V lost 2 bases, J lost 5 bases, and 18 bases lay in between. From germline, CDR1 is SGHTA and CDR2 FQGNSA. The CDR3 length is 16 residues. Sequencing used immunoSEQ v3.0 at survey level. Data came from immunoSEQ multiplex PCR; TCRdb stores just in-frame clones and leaves some out. The sample holds approximately 15,000 clones, around 80% seen once. The source is a man aged 18 to 29 with HIV. The sample consisted of unsorted PBMCs, taken 0.1 years before starting antiretroviral therapy. V gene TRBV7-2 combines with J gene TRBJ1-2; D uncertain. The CDR3 loop reads CASSLIGSGPPYGYTF. CDR3 in DNA: TGTGCCAGCAGCTTAATCGGGTCAGGCCCTCCTTATGGCTACACCTTC.